The 32 T cell receptor beta chains listed next were all sequenced from one sample in a study of T cell responses to AZD1222 COVID-19 vaccine. TCRdb keeps only in-frame clones here, not all; method: immunoSEQ multiplex PCR. The sample includes over 85,000 clones, about 88% of them seen just once. This sample comprised peripheral blood, obtained on day 0 of AZD1222 vaccination. These receptors originate from an adult in good health.

The V and J genes are TRBV7-2 and TRBJ1-5, with unresolved D. CDR1 and CDR2 from the germline V gene are SGHTA and FQGNSA. The CDR3 runs to 13 residues. The V end was cut by 3 bases, the J end by 4 bases, with 7 bases between. The chain's CDR3 is CASSFYGNQPQHF. The CDR3 coding sequence is TGTGCCAGCAGCTTTTATGGGAATCAGCCCCAGCATTTT.

This chain joins TRBV28 and TRBJ1-5, with D possibly matching TRBD1 (6 bases). The germline V and J ends were trimmed by 2 bases and 2 bases, with 25 bases remaining between them. This CDR3 is built from 20 residues. Germline V gene lookup returns CDR1 MDHEN and CDR2 SYDVKM. The CDR3 nucleotides are TGTGCCAGCAGTTTAGTTCGGGGTCAGGGGTTCCCTATACGCAATCAGCCCCAGCATTTT. This codes for CASSLVRGQGFPIRNQPQHF. Complete variable domain (other parts from reference TRBV28 and TRBJ1-5): DVKVTQSSRYLVKRTGEKVFLECVQDMDHENMFWYRQDPGLGLRLIYFSYDVKMKEKGDIPEGYSVSREKKERFSLILESASTNQTSMYLCASSLVRGQGFPIRNQPQHFGDGTRLSIL.

This clone has a single count. The DNA for the CDR3 is TGCGCCAGCAGCTTGGAGGCCAAGAACACTGAAGCTTTCTTT. Translation gives CASSLEAKNTEAFF. This rearrangement joins TRBV5-1 to TRBJ1-1; D remains ambiguous. Trimming left V 0 bases short and J 1 base short, with 7 bases between. The germline gives CDR1 SGHRS, CDR2 YFSETQ. This CDR3 contains 14 residues.

V usage is TRBV15 and J usage is TRBJ2-1; 11 nucleotides align to TRBD2. This CDR3 spans 18 amino acids. The V segment lost 3 bases and the J segment 4 bases; nucleotides outside the gene matches: 11. Germline V gives CDR1 LNHNV, CDR2 YYDKDF (reference sequence). The CDR3 DNA follows: TGTGCCACCAGCAGTCTTACCCCACTAGCGGGAGTTTACAATGAGCAGTTCTTC. This translates into CATSSLTPLAGVYNEQFF. Based on the CDR3 plus reference TRBV15 and TRBJ2-1, the full variable domain is DAMVIQNPRYQVTQFGKPVTLSCSQTLNHNVMYWYQQKSSQAPKLLFHYYDKDFNNEADTPDNFQSRRPNTSFCFLDIRSPGLGDTAMYLCATSSLTPLAGVYNEQFFGPGTRLTVL.

V gene TRBV15 combines with J gene TRBJ1-2; D uncertain. This CDR3 contains 12 residues. Germline CDR1 LNHNV, CDR2 YYDKDF (reference sequence). V was shortened by 3 bases and J by 7 bases, with 9 bases between the two germline ends. The CDR3 DNA follows: TGTGCCACCAGCAGTTCCCTTACTGGCTACACCTTC. Amino acid sequence: CATSSSLTGYTF.

The CDR3 protein is CASSYSMPTSSYEQYF. The DNA of the CDR3 is TGTGCCAGCAGTTACTCGATGCCGACTAGCAGCTACGAGCAGTACTTC. The rearrangement uses TRBV6-5 and TRBJ2-7, with TRBD2 identical over 7 bases. Germline values: CDR1 MNHEY, CDR2 SVGAGI. This CDR3 has 16 residues. Losses at the gene ends were 0 bases for V and 3 bases for J; bases not matched to a gene: 8.

This clone was detected once. This chain links TRBV4-1 with TRBJ2-1, with 8 bases lining up with TRBD1. The CDR3 is made up of 14 amino acids. CDR1 MGHRA and CDR2 YSYEKL come from the germline V gene. J lost 0 bases, V lost 8 bases, and 3 bases had no gene match. The CDR3 reads CASAGTGSYNEQFF. Written as DNA, the CDR3 is TGCGCCAGCGCCGGGACAGGCTCCTACAATGAGCAGTTCTTC.

In this sample, this clone turned up a few times. The J gene is TRBJ1-5, the V gene TRBV7-2; D unclear. The CDR3 runs 15 residues. The germline CDR1 and CDR2 sequences are SGHTA and FQGNSA. The V and J ends lost 1 base and 0 bases respectively, with 7 bases between them. CDR3 DNA sequence: TGTGCCAGCAGCTTAGGAGGTGGTAGCAATCAGCCCCAGCATTTT. Protein sequence: CASSLGGGSNQPQHF.

With respect to this clone: This same CDR3 is encoded by further DNA sequences in the sample. The chain joins TRBV29-1 to TRBJ2-1; D is perhaps TRBD2 (5 bases). In germline, CDR1 is SQVTM, CDR2 ANQGSEA. This CDR3 is 11 amino acids long. Trimming removed 4 bases from V and 6 bases from J, with 7 bases in between. In DNA, the CDR3 is TGCAGCGTTGGGGCGGGCAATGAGCAGTTCTTC. It encodes CSVGAGNEQFF.

The CDR3 sequence is CASSQDPGLANEQYF. The CDR3 DNA follows: TGCGCCAGCAGCCAAGATCCGGGACTAGCGAACGAGCAGTACTTC. The chain has TRBV4-1 and TRBJ2-7; 10 bases fit TRBD2. The CDR3 totals 15 residues. The junction had 4 bases not matched to a gene; V was cut back by 0 bases and J by 5 bases. Germline V gene sequence: CDR1 MGHRA, CDR2 YSYEKL.

This clone was seen once. This sequence joins TRBV7-2 and TRBJ1-4; TRBD1 might be the D (6 bases). Trimming removed 5 bases from V and 2 bases from J, with 15 bases in between. CDR3 size: 16 residues. In germline, CDR1 is SGHTA, CDR2 FQGNSA. CDR3 sequence: CASSHTRGPTNEKLFF. As DNA, the CDR3 is TGTGCCAGCAGCCACACCCGGGGGCCGACTAATGAAAAACTGTTTTTT.

This clone was detected a few times. V and J are TRBV28 and TRBJ1-2; D ambiguous. The CDR3 runs to 12 residues. V lost 6 bases and J lost 4, with 9 bases in between. Germline values: CDR1 MDHEN, CDR2 SYDVKM. Here the CDR3 DNA reads TGTGCCAGCAGGGCGCTGGGCTATGGCTACACCTTC. It translates to CASRALGYGYTF.

This clone was seen only a few times. In nucleotides, the CDR3 is TGTGCCAGCGGCGGGACAGGGAGAAACACCATATATTTT. Its protein product is CASGGTGRNTIYF. V usage is TRBV7-8 and J usage is TRBJ1-3; 9 nucleotides align to TRBD1. CDR3 size: 13 residues. With 8 bases clipped from V and 5 bases from J, the junction kept 4 bases outside the gene matches. Per germline, CDR1 SGHVS and CDR2 FQNEAQ.

The chain joins TRBV24-1 to TRBJ2-1, with 9 nucleotides matching TRBD1. The V segment lost 3 bases and the J segment 7 bases; nucleotides outside the gene matches: 6. Per the germline V gene, CDR1 is KGHDR and CDR2 is SFDVKD. This CDR3 is built from 15 residues. The DNA of the CDR3 is TGTGCCACCAGTGATCCGGGACAGGGAGTAAATGAGCAGTTCTTC. Protein sequence: CATSDPGQGVNEQFF.

This clone turned up a few times. V gene TRBV30 combines with J gene TRBJ1-5; tentatively, D is TRBD1 (5 bases). Deletions cut 5 bases from V and 0 bases from J, with 11 bases between. CDR1 is GTSNPN and CDR2 is SVGIG in the germline V gene (reference sequence). The CDR3 runs to 14 residues. The CDR3 DNA is TGTGCCTGGGGGGAGGGGTATAGCAATCAGCCCCAGCATTTT. This encodes CAWGEGYSNQPQHF.

This clone was observed once. The rearrangement joins TRBV29-1 to TRBJ1-5, with D unresolved. The CDR3 is 14 amino acids. V was trimmed by 6 bases and J by 0 bases, leaving 12 bases between them. Germline V gene lookup returns CDR1 SQVTM and CDR2 ANQGSEA. Here the CDR3 reads CSVGYGDSNQPQHF. The DNA for the CDR3 is TGCAGCGTGGGGTACGGGGATAGCAATCAGCCCCAGCATTTT.

This rearrangement joins TRBV7-9 to TRBJ2-7; D unclear. Germline values: CDR1 SEHNR, CDR2 FQNEAQ (reference sequence). The V end lost 1 base, the J end lost 7 bases, and 2 bases lay between the germline ends. CDR3 length: 10 amino acids. The CDR3 sequence: CASSLDEQYF. The DNA of the CDR3 is TGTGCCAGCAGCTTAGATGAGCAGTACTTC.

The CDR3 sequence is CASSLEAGNEQYF. The CDR3 DNA follows: TGTGCCAGCAGCTTAGAGGCGGGTAACGAGCAGTACTTC. The genes are TRBV11-2 and TRBJ2-7, with D perhaps matching TRBD2 (5 bases). The germline V gene has CDR1 SGHAT and CDR2 FQNNGV. This CDR3 spans 13 amino acids. Trimming removed 0 bases at V and 5 bases at J, with 8 bases between.

Notes on this clone: Germline is not matched at one junction end, which may reflect a read error. The chain links TRBV3-1 (or the pseudogene TRBV3-2) to TRBJ1-2; possibly TRBD1 for D (5 bases). Germline CDR1 reads LGHDT; CDR2 reads YNNKEL (reference sequence). The CDR3 extends over 14 amino acids. The CDR3 is CASSYTGTEDQSSF. CDR3 nucleotide sequence: TGTGCCAGCAGTTACACCGGGACCGAGGATCAGTCGTCCTTC.

The chain's CDR3 is CSVMAGAGYTF. The CDR3 DNA reads as TGCAGCGTTATGGCAGGGGCGGGCTACACCTTC. The chain joins TRBV29-1 to TRBJ1-2; the D gene is possibly TRBD1 (6 bases). From germline, CDR1 is SQVTM and CDR2 ANQGSEA. CDR3 size: 11 residues. V shed 5 bases and J shed 8 bases, with 12 bases lying between them.

The chain recombines TRBV6-5 with TRBJ2-7; 7 bases line up with TRBD1. CDR3 size: 16 residues. V was clipped by 0 bases and J by 1 base; unmatched bases: 6. Germline CDR1 is MNHEY and CDR2 is SVGAGI. The CDR3 coding sequence is TGTGCCAGCAGTTACTCGCCGGCAGGGGGATCCTACGAGCAGTACTTC. Protein sequence: CASSYSPAGGSYEQYF.

The genes are TRBV27 and TRBJ1-2; D gene unclear. The CDR3 totals 12 residues. V lost 6 bases to trimming and J lost 1 base, with 6 bases between them. Germline values: CDR1 MNHEY, CDR2 SMNVEV (reference sequence). CDR3 nucleotide sequence: TGTGCCAGCAGGGGAGTTAACTATGGCTACACCTTC. It is translated as CASRGVNYGYTF.

The rearrangement joins TRBV5-1 to TRBJ2-3; no clear D gene. The CDR3 sequence is 15 residues long. With 3 bases removed from V and 3 bases from J, the gap between germline ends came to 14 bases. Germline CDR1 reads SGHRS; CDR2 reads YFSETQ. This CDR3 is CASSYERSRTDTQYF. CDR3 coding DNA: TGCGCCAGCAGCTATGAAAGATCTAGAACAGATACGCAGTATTTT.

The chain joins TRBV5-1 to TRBJ1-2; TRBD1 agrees at 7 bases. CDR1 is SGHRS and CDR2 is YFSETQ in the germline V gene. The CDR3 consists of 17 residues. Unmatched junction bases numbered 20, after V lost 4 bases and J lost 8 bases. CDR3 amino acids: CASSLNAGQIMIGGYTF. DNA for the CDR3: TGCGCCAGCAGCCTGAACGCGGGACAGATTATGATAGGGGGCTACACCTTC. The whole variable domain, filled in from reference TRBV5-1 and TRBJ1-2, reads KAGVTQTPRYLIKTRGQQVTLSCSPISGHRSVSWYQQTPGQGLQFLFEYFSETQRNKGNFPGRFSGRQFSNSRSEMNVSTLELGDSALYLCASSLNAGQIMIGGYTFGSGTRLTVV.

The chain uses TRBV18 and TRBJ2-3, with D hard to call. CDR3 size: 14 residues. V lost 2 bases to trimming and J lost 3 bases, with 9 bases between them. CDR1 and CDR2 from the germline V gene are KGHSH and LQKENI. DNA for the CDR3: TGTGCCAGCTCACCAGGGGTTATGACAGATACGCAGTATTTT. Its translation: CASSPGVMTDTQYF.

The gene calls are TRBV30 and TRBJ1-6; D not resolved. Deletions cut 2 bases from V and 10 bases from J, with 9 bases between. This CDR3 has 12 amino acids. Germline V gives CDR1 GTSNPN, CDR2 SVGIG (reference sequence). CDR3 sequence: CAWSRSVSPLHF. Written as DNA, the CDR3 is TGTGCCTGGAGTCGTAGTGTCTCACCCCTCCACTTT.

The CDR3, as DNA: TGCGCCAGCAGCCAAGATCCCGGGAATTCACCCCTCCACTTT. Protein sequence: CASSQDPGNSPLHF. The chain has TRBV4-1 and TRBJ1-6; D call uncertain. The V gene lost 0 bases and the J gene lost 7 bases, with 7 bases spanning the gap. CDR3 length: 14 amino acids. Germline CDR1 reads MGHRA; CDR2 reads YSYEKL.

The rearrangement uses TRBV4-1 and TRBJ2-7; no definite D call. The germline V gene encodes CDR1 MGHRA and CDR2 YSYEKL. V dropped 0 bases and J dropped 3 bases, with 6 bases sitting between them. This CDR3 spans 13 amino acids. This CDR3 is CASSQDRLYEQYF. DNA of the CDR3: TGCGCCAGCAGCCAAGACAGGCTCTACGAGCAGTACTTC.

The sample holds a few counts of this clone. The rearrangement uses TRBV18 and TRBJ1-5; D unresolved. The germline V gene encodes CDR1 KGHSH and CDR2 LQKENI. The CDR3 runs 15 residues. Deletions cut 3 bases from V and 4 bases from J, with 13 bases between. CDR3 sequence: CASSPSVGRNQPQHF. In DNA form, the CDR3 reads TGTGCCAGCTCACCCAGCGTTGGTAGAAATCAGCCCCAGCATTTT.

The chain recombines TRBV2 with TRBJ2-7, with a possible D match to TRBD2 (6 bases). Looked up from germline, CDR1 is SNHLY and CDR2 is FYNNEI. V dropped 8 bases and J dropped 2 bases, with 16 bases sitting between them. The CDR3 runs to 14 residues. CDR3 nucleotide sequence: TGTGCCAGCGGAGTTGGGGACTCTACCTACGAGCAGTACTTC. It is translated as CASGVGDSTYEQYF. Filled out from reference TRBV2 and TRBJ2-7, the complete variable domain reads EPEVTQTPSHQVTQMGQEVILRCVPISNHLYFYWYRQILGQKVEFLVSFYNNEISEKSEIFDDQFSVERPDGSNFTLKIRSTKLEDSAMYFCASGVGDSTYEQYFGPGTRLTVT.

This chain uses TRBV11-1 with TRBJ2-7; D unclear. The germline gives CDR1 SGHAT, CDR2 FQDESV (reference sequence). This CDR3 is 13 amino acids long. The V end lost 4 bases, the J end lost 5 bases, and 12 bases lay between the germline ends. For the CDR3, the DNA is TGTGCCAGCAGCTCCGTCGGCCTCCACGAGCAGTACTTC. As protein: CASSSVGLHEQYF.

The V call is TRBV18, the J call TRBJ2-5, with 8 bases identical to TRBD2. V was pared by 4 bases and J by 4 bases, with 5 bases of the junction left unmatched. The CDR3 consists of 14 residues. The germline gives CDR1 KGHSH, CDR2 LQKENI. CDR3 coding DNA: TGTGCCAGCTCACAAACGGGAGGGCGAGAGACCCAGTACTTC. Amino acids: CASSQTGGRETQYF.